These 21 T cell receptor beta chains came from one sample sequenced in a study of identical twins. Using its own MiXCR run on the 5' RACE reads, TCRdb lists one record per CDR3 protein. This sample has a few hundred thousand distinct CDR3 sequences, with approximately 8.8% found just once. The specimen was naive T cells sorted from blood. These receptors were obtained from a woman aged 45-60 years in good health.

The chain employs TRBV21-1 and TRBJ2-7; the listed D gene, TRBD2, was not tested against the DNA. TRBV21-1 is listed as a pseudogene. CDR3 length: 20 amino acids. The CDR3: CASSKPMAGGRQSRPYKQYV. The CDR3, as DNA: TGTGCCAGCAGCAAACCGATGGCGGGAGGTCGACAATCGAGACCCTACAAGCAGTACGTC.

The chain links TRBV12-3 or TRBV12-4 to TRBJ2-7, with TRBD2 matching over 7 bases. The CDR3 is 13 residues long. Trimming at V came to 3 bases and at J to 6 bases, leaving 5 bases not matched to a gene. The DNA for the CDR3 is TGTGCCAGCAGTTTCACTCAGCGGGGCGAGCAGTACGTC. Translating it yields CASSFTQRGEQYV.

This clonotype has just a few counts. V is TRBV5-1 and J is TRBJ2-1; TRBD1 or TRBD2 may be the D gene (5 bases each). This CDR3 is 14 amino acids long. Per germline, CDR1 SGHRS and CDR2 YFSETQ. V lost 0 bases and J lost 7, with 11 bases in between. Here the CDR3 reads CASSLGGRQNEQFF. The CDR3 coding sequence is TGCGCCAGCAGCTTGGGGGGACGTCAAAATGAGCAGTTCTTC.

The chain employs TRBV7-9 and TRBJ2-1, with D unresolved. CDR1 is SEHNR and CDR2 is FQNEAQ in the germline V gene (reference sequence). The CDR3 covers 13 residues. V shed 7 bases and J shed 0 bases, with 7 bases lying between them. Here the CDR3 reads CASKGSSYNEQFF. CDR3 bases: TGTGCCAGCAAAGGAAGCTCCTACAATGAGCAGTTCTTC.

The rearrangement joins TRBV20-1 to TRBJ2-4; 8 bases align to TRBD1. V trimming: 6 bases; J trimming: 1 base; junction bases outside the gene matches: 5. The CDR3 is 14 residues long. CDR1 is DFQATT and CDR2 is SNEGSKA in the germline V gene (reference sequence). The CDR3 DNA reads TGCAGTGCCAACGGACAGGGTGCCAAAAACATTCAGTACTTC. This sequence encodes CSANGQGAKNIQYF.

This clonotype was observed a handful of times. V is TRBV7-9 and J is TRBJ2-3, with 8 bases identical to TRBD2. In germline, CDR1 is SEHNR, CDR2 FQNEAQ (reference sequence). V was pared by 5 bases and J by 3 bases, with 10 bases of the junction left unmatched. This CDR3 has 16 amino acids. This chain's CDR3 is CASSHPRAGVTDTQYF. In DNA form, the CDR3 reads TGTGCCAGCAGCCACCCCAGAGCGGGAGTGACAGATACGCAGTATTTT.

Ten or more counts support this clonotype. V usage is TRBV11-2 and J usage is TRBJ2-1; D not resolved. V lost 3 bases to trimming and J lost 9 bases, with 15 bases between them. The CDR3 totals 14 residues. Germline CDR1 SGHAT, CDR2 FQNNGV. As DNA, the CDR3 is TGTGCCAGCAGCTTGGCCACCGATTGGGGTGAGCAGTTCTTC. It is translated as CASSLATDWGEQFF.

Only a few counts were recorded for this clonotype. The rearrangement links TRBV7-2 to TRBJ2-1; no definite D call. CDR3 length: 12 amino acids. Trimming pared 4 bases from V and 10 bases from J, leaving 11 bases between. Germline V gives CDR1 SGHTA, CDR2 FQGNSA. The CDR3 sequence: CASSSLFSEQFF. CDR3 DNA: TGTGCCAGCAGCTCCCTCTTTAGCGAGCAGTTCTTC.

This clonotype was seen a few times. J is TRBJ2-5 and V is TRBV24-1; the match to TRBD2 covers 8 bases. The CDR3 is made up of 15 amino acids. Germline assignment: CDR1 KGHDR and CDR2 SFDVKD. V lost 4 bases, J lost 2 bases, and 5 bases stayed unmatched. CDR3 coding DNA: TGTGCCACCAGTGAACTAGCGGCCACACAAGAGACCCAGTACTTC. Translated, it gives CATSELAATQETQYF.

The V gene is TRBV20-1, the J gene TRBJ1-5; D is perhaps TRBD1 (5 bases). The CDR3 runs 13 residues. V gave up 3 bases and J gave up 2 bases, with 8 bases separating them. The germline V gene encodes CDR1 DFQATT and CDR2 SNEGSKA (reference sequence). The CDR3 loop is CSARGERNQPQHF. DNA for the CDR3: TGCAGTGCTAGGGGGGAGCGCAATCAGCCCCAGCATTTT.

This clonotype appeared many times. J is TRBJ1-5 and V is TRBV20-1; 7 nucleotides agree with TRBD1. Trimming at V came to 6 bases and at J to 2 bases, leaving 7 bases not matched to a gene. The CDR3 consists of 14 residues. The V gene's germline CDR1 is DFQATT and CDR2 SNEGSKA (reference sequence). The chain's CDR3 is CSAEGAEGNQPQHF. The CDR3, as DNA: TGCAGTGCCGAGGGGGCGGAGGGCAATCAGCCCCAGCATTTT.

The genes are TRBV5-5 and TRBJ2-3, with 7 bases matching TRBD2. Per the germline V gene, CDR1 is SGHKS and CDR2 is YYEKEE (reference sequence). With V trimmed by 0 bases and J by 7 bases, 11 bases remained unmatched. The length of the CDR3 is 16 residues. The CDR3 reads CASSLARGSSGNTQYF. The CDR3 coding sequence is TGTGCCAGCAGCTTGGCACGCGGGAGTAGCGGAAATACGCAGTATTTT.

This clonotype was seen many times. This rearrangement joins TRBV29-1 to TRBJ2-3, with TRBD2 matching over 10 bases. The length of the CDR3 is 15 residues. V shed 2 bases and J 4 bases; nucleotides not matched to a gene: 6. Germline values: CDR1 SQVTM, CDR2 ANQGSEA. The DNA of the CDR3 is TGCAGCGTTGAAATACTAGCGGGAACCCCAGATACGCAGTATTTT. This encodes CSVEILAGTPDTQYF.

This clonotype occurred a few times. The chain links TRBV29-1 to TRBJ2-1; D tentatively fits TRBD1 or TRBD2 (5 bases each). This CDR3 is built from 19 residues. The germline V gene encodes CDR1 SQVTM and CDR2 ANQGSEA. V lost 6 bases, J lost 6 bases, and 33 bases lay in between. CDR3 amino acids: CSVDPIARGPGTHSNEQFF. CDR3 sequence (DNA): TGCAGCGTCGATCCTATTGCCCGGGGCCCCGGAACACACAGCAATGAGCAGTTCTTC.

This clonotype came up many times. The V and J genes are TRBV15 and TRBJ2-1; possible D gene TRBD2, 6 bases. The CDR3 runs 15 residues. Per the germline V gene, CDR1 is LNHNV and CDR2 is YYDKDF (reference sequence). V dropped 0 bases and J dropped 7 bases, with 13 bases sitting between them. The CDR3 nucleotides read TGTGCCACCAGCAGAGATCGGGCTAGCGAGAATGAGCAGTTCTTC. It translates to CATSRDRASENEQFF.

This clonotype was counted ten times or more. The V gene is TRBV20-1, the J gene TRBJ1-4; the match to TRBD1 covers 9 bases. The CDR3 runs to 15 residues. The ends lost 3 bases at V and 7 bases at J; junction bases unmatched: 9. Germline CDR1 and CDR2: DFQATT and SNEGSKA (reference sequence). The CDR3 nucleotides read TGCAGTGCTAGTACCGGGACAGGGATTGGTGAAAAACTGTTTTTT. Translation gives CSASTGTGIGEKLFF.

There are many counts of this clonotype. This sequence joins TRBV12-3 or TRBV12-4 and TRBJ2-7; D ambiguous. The ends were cut back, 6 bases at V and 2 bases at J, with 8 bases in the middle. This CDR3 spans 12 amino acids. CDR3 sequence reads: CASSQTTYEQYF. The CDR3 region has the DNA TGTGCCAGCAGCCAAACAACCTACGAGCAGTACTTC.

The rearrangement links TRBV12-3 or TRBV12-4 to TRBJ1-5; 11 bases are shared with TRBD1. The length of the CDR3 is 15 residues. Unmatched junction bases numbered 2, after V lost 4 bases and J lost 3 bases. The CDR3 sequence: CASSSGQGDNQPQHF. The CDR3 DNA is TGTGCCAGCAGTTCGGGACAGGGGGACAATCAGCCCCAGCATTTT.

This clonotype was recorded a few times. The V and J genes are TRBV15 and TRBJ1-5; no reliable D call. Looked up from germline, CDR1 is LNHNV and CDR2 is YYDKDF (reference sequence). This CDR3 region has 14 residues. V was shortened by 1 base and J by 7 bases, with 11 bases between the two germline ends. Written as DNA, the CDR3 is TGTGCCACCAGCAGAGGAAAGGATGGGCAGCCCCAGCATTTT. This sequence encodes CATSRGKDGQPQHF. The full variable domain, rest sourced from reference TRBV15 and TRBJ1-5, is DAMVIQNPRYQVTQFGKPVTLSCSQTLNHNVMYWYQQKSSQAPKLLFHYYDKDFNNEADTPDNFQSRRPNTSFCFLDIRSPGLGDTAMYLCATSRGKDGQPQHFGDGTRLSIL.

This clonotype was seen more than once but under ten times. The chain carries TRBV10-3 and TRBJ2-1, with D unclear. Germline loops: CDR1 ENHRY, CDR2 SYGVKD. Trimming took off 10 bases at V and 0 bases at J, with 13 bases between the two ends. The CDR3 length is 14 residues. This chain's CDR3 is CATRRSDSYNEQFF. The CDR3 nucleotides are TGTGCCACCAGACGATCCGACTCCTACAATGAGCAGTTCTTC.

The sample holds many counts of this clonotype. This chain joins TRBV12-3 or TRBV12-4 and TRBJ2-1; no firm D call. The V end lost 8 bases, the J end lost 6 bases, and 8 bases lay between the germline ends. This CDR3 contains 11 residues. The chain's CDR3 is CASPGGNEQFF. As DNA, the CDR3 is TGTGCCAGCCCGGGTGGCAATGAGCAGTTCTTC.